This T cell receptor beta chain was sequenced for a study of T cell clonotyping in hematopoietic cell transplantation. Findings and limits, study-wide: No sorting was done, leaving CD4 and CD8 contributions mixed. After transplant, recipient diversity fell while pathologically expanded clonotypes grew through day 180. At the given depth, recipient repertoires were over 95% de novo clonotypes.

The CDR3 spans 15 residues. V dropped 9 bases and J dropped 0; count of bases not matched to a gene: 5. Germline lookup yields CDR1 SNHLY and CDR2 FYNNEI. Note on this clone: Its matching antigen is unknown.

The assay was immunoSEQ multiplex PCR, and TCRdb's table has in-frame clones only and misses some. The table has approximately 6,200 clones, about 76% seen once. This clonotype was sampled from a female patient in her 30s who had an allogeneic stem cell transplant, so the T cells may come from the graft donor. Some clones in this sample may be carry-over from other donors' samples. The J gene is TRBJ2-3, the V gene TRBV2, with TRBD2 matching 11 bases. The sequencing used PBMCs, collected 100 days after allogeneic stem cell transplant. CDR3 DNA: TGTGCCAGAAGGACTAGCGGGTCTAGCACAGATACGCAGTATTTT. This codes for CARRTSGSSTDTQYF.